This note documents a single T cell receptor beta chain sequence. These data originate in a study of blood T cell repertoires in COVID-19. TCRdb's copy holds only in-frame clones and misses some; the assay was immunoSEQ multiplex PCR. The sample includes 100,000 to 140,000 clones, about 90% seen only once; the top ten take under 1.5%. With 2 bases removed from V and 9 bases from J, the gap between germline ends came to 8 bases. CDR1 and CDR2 (germline): MNHEY, SVGEGT. The CDR3 sequence is 12 residues long. The specimen sequenced was peripheral blood. The clonotype originates from a woman aged 30 to 39 with acute or convalescent COVID-19. V is TRBV6-2 or TRBV6-3 and J is TRBJ2-1; possible D gene TRBD1, 6 bases. CDR3 nucleotide sequence: TGTGCCAGCAGTTACACAGGGTTTGAGCAGTTCTTC. It is translated as CASSYTGFEQFF.